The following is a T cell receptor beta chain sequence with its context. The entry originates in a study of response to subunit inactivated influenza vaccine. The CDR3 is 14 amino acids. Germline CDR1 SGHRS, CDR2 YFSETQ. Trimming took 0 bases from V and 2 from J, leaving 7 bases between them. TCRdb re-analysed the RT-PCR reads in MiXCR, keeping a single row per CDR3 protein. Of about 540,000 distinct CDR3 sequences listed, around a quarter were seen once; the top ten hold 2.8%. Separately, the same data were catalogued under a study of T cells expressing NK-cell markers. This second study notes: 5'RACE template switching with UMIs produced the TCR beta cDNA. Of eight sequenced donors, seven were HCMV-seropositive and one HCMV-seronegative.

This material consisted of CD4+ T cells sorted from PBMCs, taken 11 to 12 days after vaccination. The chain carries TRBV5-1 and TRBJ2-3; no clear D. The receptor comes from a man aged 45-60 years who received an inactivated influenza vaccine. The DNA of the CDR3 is TGCGCCAGCAGCTTGGAACAGATCACAGATACGCAGTATTTT. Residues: CASSLEQITDTQYF.